The next 15 T cell receptor beta chains were all read from a single sample in a study of T cells in Graves' hyperthyroidism and ophthalmopathy. The source material, RNA transcripts, was used to amplify TCR beta CDR3 regions. TCR CDR3 regions were first amplified by RT-PCR with HTBI primers. TCRdb itself ran the multiplex PCR reads through MiXCR, one entry per CDR3 protein. The sample consists of about 480,000 distinct CDR3 sequences, roughly a quarter of them appearing once. Specimen: blood. The receptors come from a woman in her 30s with Graves' ophthalmopathy.

This clonotype was recorded many times. This could be a read error, since a much larger clone is one nucleotide away. This chain links TRBV11-2 with TRBJ1-1; D gene unclear. Germline V gene sequence: CDR1 SGHAT, CDR2 FQNNGV. CDR3 length: 13 amino acids. The ends were cut back, 2 bases at V and 3 bases at J, with 7 bases in the middle. CDR3 protein: CASSLKRDTEAFF. In DNA, the CDR3 is TGTGCCAGCAGCTTAAAGAGGGACACTGAAGCTTTCTTT.

This clonotype showed up many times. The chain carries TRBV30 and TRBJ1-5, with D possibly matching TRBD1 (5 bases). The CDR3 length is 13 residues. CDR1 is GTSNPN, CDR2 SVGIG, per germline (reference sequence). Trimming pared 8 bases from V and 3 bases from J, leaving 14 bases between. CDR3 residues: CAGTVGPNQPQHF. Here the CDR3 DNA reads TGTGCCGGGACGGTTGGCCCCAATCAGCCCCAGCATTTT. The complete variable domain, with remaining parts taken from reference TRBV30 and TRBJ1-5, reads SQTIHQWPATLVQPVGSPLSLECTVEGTSNPNLYWYRQAAGRGLQLLFYSVGIGQISSEVPQNLSASRPQDRQFILSSKKLLLSDSGFYLCAGTVGPNQPQHFGDGTRLSIL.

The sample holds many counts of this clonotype. The rearrangement joins TRBV27 to TRBJ1-1, with a possible D match to TRBD1 (5 bases). V was shortened by 2 bases and J by 2 bases, with 12 bases between the two germline ends. The germline CDR1 and CDR2 sequences are MNHEY and SMNVEV (reference sequence). There are 15 residues in the CDR3. The CDR3 here is CASSLAGPANTEAFF. CDR3 nucleotide sequence: TGTGCCAGCAGTTTAGCGGGACCCGCAAACACTGAAGCTTTCTTT.

This chain uses TRBV10-3 with TRBJ2-7; D gene ambiguous. CDR3 size: 11 residues. CDR1 and CDR2 (germline): ENHRY, SYGVKD. Trimming took 2 bases from V and 6 from J, leaving 5 bases between them. In nucleotides, the CDR3 is TGTGCCATCAGTGAGGGATTCGAGCAGTACTTC. Its translation: CAISEGFEQYF.

This clonotype was counted at least ten times. This CDR3 reads CASSRGTLGSPLHF. The CDR3 coding sequence is TGTGCCAGCAGTCGTGGGACGCTGGGTTCACCCCTCCACTTT. The chain joins TRBV6-2 or TRBV6-3 to TRBJ1-6; tentatively, D is TRBD1 (5 bases). The CDR3 has 14 amino acids. CDR1 MNHEY and CDR2 SVGEGT come from the germline V gene. Trimming took 5 bases from V and 9 from J, leaving 14 bases between them.

There are a few counts of this clonotype. CDR3 sequence (DNA): TGCGCCAGCAGCGGCTCCGGGACAGGTTACAATGAGCAGTTCTTC. It codes for CASSGSGTGYNEQFF. The chain carries TRBV5-1 and TRBJ2-1; 8 bases align to TRBD1. This CDR3 contains 15 residues. The V gene end was trimmed by 4 bases and the J gene end by 4 bases; junction bases not matched to a gene: 7. In germline, CDR1 is SGHRS, CDR2 YFSETQ.

This clonotype came up a few times. The chain employs TRBV4-1 and TRBJ2-6; 7 bases agree with TRBD1. The J segment lost 2 bases and the V segment lost 5 bases, leaving 12 bases of the junction unmatched. CDR1 is MGHRA and CDR2 is YSYEKL in the germline V gene. This CDR3 contains 18 residues. DNA of the CDR3: TGCGCCAGCAGCATACTAGTACAGGGGTCCCCTGGGGCCAACGTCCTGACTTTC. It encodes CASSILVQGSPGANVLTF.

This clonotype was counted only a few times. This chain joins TRBV28 and TRBJ2-3; D call uncertain. V was pared by 7 bases and J by 0 bases, with 8 bases between. Germline CDR1 is MDHEN and CDR2 is SYDVKM. The CDR3 loop spans 13 amino acids. The CDR3 region has the DNA TGTGCCAGCATTGCGAGTAGCACAGATACGCAGTATTTT. It codes for CASIASSTDTQYF.

This clonotype was found many times. The CDR3 DNA follows: TGCAGTGCTAGAGATTTGGGAGAGACCCAGTACTTC. Protein: CSARDLGETQYF. The V and J genes are TRBV20-1 and TRBJ2-5, with no clear D. V was pared by 0 bases and J by 4 bases, with 6 bases between. CDR3 length: 12 residues. Germline lookup yields CDR1 DFQATT and CDR2 SNEGSKA (reference sequence).

The chain recombines TRBV20-1 with TRBJ2-7, with 12 bases aligning to TRBD2. Germline trimming cut 6 bases from V and 3 bases from J; bases unmatched to any gene: 3. Germline V gene sequence: CDR1 DFQATT, CDR2 SNEGSKA (reference sequence). This CDR3 has 13 amino acids. The DNA for the CDR3 is TGCAGTGCCCCGACTAGCGGGAGCTACGAGCAGTACTTC. The encoded protein is CSAPTSGSYEQYF.

Many counts were recorded for this clonotype. The chain joins TRBV10-3 to TRBJ2-7, with 10 bases matching TRBD1. Germline V gene sequence: CDR1 ENHRY, CDR2 SYGVKD. This CDR3 is 15 amino acids long. The V gene end was trimmed by 4 bases and the J gene end by 6 bases; junction bases not matched to a gene: 9. CDR3 region: CAISGRDRGASEQYF. CDR3 nucleotides: TGTGCCATCAGTGGCCGGGACAGGGGTGCATCCGAGCAGTACTTC.

In regard to this clonotype: It may be a read error: a sequence one base away is much more abundant. This chain connects TRBV5-1 to TRBJ2-7; 8 positions agree with TRBD1. The CDR3 runs to 17 residues. The V gene's germline CDR1 is SGHRS and CDR2 YFSETQ. Trimming removed 3 bases from V and 6 bases from J; junction bases left unmatched: 17. CDR3 in DNA: TGCGCCAGCAGCTGGGCGACAGGGGTCGGGAACTACTTCGAGCAGTACTTC. It encodes CASSWATGVGNYFEQYF.

This clonotype appeared many times. The chain combines TRBV5-1 with TRBJ2-7; D may correspond to TRBD1 or TRBD2 (5 bases each). The V end lost 0 bases, the J end lost 5 bases, and 12 bases lay between the germline ends. This CDR3 comprises 14 residues. Germline assignment: CDR1 SGHRS and CDR2 YFSETQ. DNA for the CDR3: TGCGCCAGCAGCTTGGTTGGGGGTAACGACGAGCAGTACTTC. Protein sequence: CASSLVGGNDEQYF.

In its sample, this clonotype was seen many times. The CDR3 spells CASSETGRYAEAFF. Written as DNA, the CDR3 is TGTGCCAGCAGTGAAACCGGGAGGTACGCTGAAGCTTTCTTT. The J gene is TRBJ1-1, the V gene TRBV6-1; D gene uncertain. Germline assignment: CDR1 MNHNS and CDR2 SASEGT. V was clipped by 2 bases and J by 6 bases, with 13 bases between them. This CDR3 region has 14 residues.

This clonotype showed up just a few times. V is TRBV11-1 and J is TRBJ2-2; 9 positions match TRBD1. CDR1 and CDR2 (germline): SGHAT, FQDESV (reference sequence). J lost 5 bases, V lost 6 bases, and 13 bases had no gene match. The CDR3 contains 17 residues. In DNA, the CDR3 is TGTGCCAGCAGAAAACAGGGGGCTAGCGAAGTAACCGGGGAGCTGTTTTTT. Protein product: CASRKQGASEVTGELFF.